A single sample gave rise to the 14 T cell receptor beta chains below, sequenced in a study of monozygotic twins with inflammatory bowel disease. TCRdb reprocessed the 5' RACE reads; each CDR3 protein has one entry and no DNA is given. In total, the table holds about 160,000 distinct CDR3 sequences. Sequences were obtained from blood. These receptors were taken from a human donor with ulcerative colitis or Crohn's disease, or a healthy co-twin of an affected twin (not recorded which).

V gene TRBV5-1 combines with J gene TRBJ2-3; the TRBD1 assignment by TCRdb is unverifiable without DNA. Germline V gene sequence: CDR1 SGHRS, CDR2 YFSETQ. This CDR3 spans 14 amino acids. The CDR3 protein is CASSLMGTADTQYF.

This chain uses TRBV5-1 with TRBJ2-7; TCRdb gives TRBD2 as the D gene, but with no DNA this cannot be confirmed. CDR3 length: 16 residues. Per germline, CDR1 SGHRS and CDR2 YFSETQ. CDR3 amino acids: CASSLVGGGYSYEQYF.

V and J are TRBV15 and TRBJ2-5; TCRdb selects TRBD2, and the lack of DNA leaves this call unchecked. The CDR3 loop spans 13 amino acids. Germline V gene sequence: CDR1 LNHNV, CDR2 YYDKDF (reference sequence). This CDR3 is CATSIGERETQYF.

The chain is built from TRBV6-2 or TRBV6-3 and TRBJ1-1; without DNA, the TCRdb call of TRBD1 cannot be checked. Germline V gives CDR1 MNHEY, CDR2 SVGEGT. The CDR3 loop spans 15 amino acids. The CDR3 protein is CASSYRAPGRTEAFF.

This chain connects TRBV12-3 or TRBV12-4 to TRBJ2-7; lacking DNA, the TRBD1 call made by TCRdb goes unchecked. This CDR3 is built from 13 residues. The CDR3: CASTPRQGREQYF.

The J gene is TRBJ1-2, the V gene TRBV28. CDR1 MDHEN and CDR2 SYDVKM come from the germline V gene. The CDR3 is 12 amino acids. CDR3 loop: CASSLELAVYTF.

The chain employs TRBV20-1 and TRBJ2-5; the D gene TCRdb calls, TRBD2, cannot be checked with no DNA. The CDR3 has 16 amino acids. Germline lookup yields CDR1 DFQATT and CDR2 SNEGSKA (reference sequence). CDR3 region: CSARLLAGGYQETQYF.

Here the CDR3 reads CASSPQGAFGEAFF. The chain combines TRBV3-1 with TRBJ1-1; checking the TCRdb D call of TRBD1 is not possible without DNA. The CDR3 sequence is 14 residues long. The germline gives CDR1 LGHDT, CDR2 YNNKEL (reference sequence).

The chain carries TRBV6-5 and TRBJ2-2. Germline CDR1 and CDR2: MNHEY and SVGAGI. There are 12 residues in the CDR3. The CDR3 protein is CASSYPGGELFF.

The rearrangement joins TRBV27 to TRBJ2-1; absent DNA, TCRdb's TRBD1 call cannot be checked. Looked up from germline, CDR1 is MNHEY and CDR2 is SMNVEV (reference sequence). This CDR3 region has 16 residues. This CDR3 is CASTTAGQLGYNEQFF.

This chain links TRBV7-3 with TRBJ2-1; TCRdb lists TRBD1, though no DNA is available to test this call. The CDR3 totals 15 residues. The V gene's germline CDR1 is SGHTA and CDR2 FQGTGA. The CDR3 loop is CASSLTRDTHNEQFF.

The J gene is TRBJ2-7, the V gene TRBV6-2 or TRBV6-3; TCRdb picks TRBD1, but there is no DNA to check that call. Germline lookup yields CDR1 MNHEY and CDR2 SVGEGT. The CDR3 consists of 15 residues. CDR3 loop: CASSPTGTGPYEQYF.

The rearrangement joins TRBV7-9 to TRBJ2-1; the D call from TCRdb, TRBD2, cannot be confirmed without DNA. Germline values: CDR1 SEHNR, CDR2 FQNEAQ (reference sequence). CDR3 length: 16 residues. This chain's CDR3 is CASSPGEGSSYNEQFF.

J is TRBJ1-2 and V is TRBV19; the TCRdb call, TRBD1, lacks DNA for checking. This CDR3 contains 15 residues. Per the germline V gene, CDR1 is LNHDA and CDR2 is SQIVND (reference sequence). The CDR3 is CASSYPDRGNYGYTF.